The 3 T cell receptor beta chains in this list originate from one sample, sequenced in a study of blood T cells in healthy people across ages. The authors ran a second PCR of about 6 to 11 cycles using a sample-barcoded 5' primer and a J-beta primer mix. TCRdb itself ran the 5' RACE reads through MiXCR, one entry per CDR3 protein. Found here are around 900,000 distinct CDR3 sequences, 25% to 35% of them singletons; the top ten hold 15% to 20%. Sequences were obtained from blood. The receptors come from an elderly woman in good health.

This clonotype was seen a few times. The rearrangement links TRBV18 to TRBJ1-1, with D unclear. Trimming took off 0 bases at V and 11 bases at J, with 10 bases between the two ends. This CDR3 is built from 12 residues. Per germline, CDR1 KGHSH and CDR2 LQKENI. The CDR3 reads CASSPPGEMAFF. The CDR3 DNA follows: TGTGCCAGCTCACCACCCGGGGAAATGGCTTTCTTT.

This clonotype was observed a few times. Being one base from a much bigger clone, this may be a read error. This chain links TRBV20-1 with TRBJ2-7; 7 nucleotides agree with TRBD1. The V gene's germline CDR1 is DFQATT and CDR2 SNEGSKA (reference sequence). The CDR3 is made up of 15 amino acids. The V gene end was trimmed by 2 bases and the J gene end by 6 bases; junction bases not matched to a gene: 13. The CDR3 loop reads CSARTLGAGGVEQYF. The CDR3, as DNA: TGCAGTGCTAGAACTCTGGGGGCAGGGGGTGTCGAGCAGTACTTC.

There are many counts of this clonotype. V gene TRBV12-3 or TRBV12-4 combines with J gene TRBJ2-5, with TRBD2 matching 9 bases. The ends lost 2 bases at V and 5 bases at J; junction bases unmatched: 9. This CDR3 is built from 16 residues. The CDR3 DNA is TGTGCCAGCAGTTTACTGGCGGGGGGGCTCCGGGAGACCCAGTACTTC. Translating it yields CASSLLAGGLRETQYF.